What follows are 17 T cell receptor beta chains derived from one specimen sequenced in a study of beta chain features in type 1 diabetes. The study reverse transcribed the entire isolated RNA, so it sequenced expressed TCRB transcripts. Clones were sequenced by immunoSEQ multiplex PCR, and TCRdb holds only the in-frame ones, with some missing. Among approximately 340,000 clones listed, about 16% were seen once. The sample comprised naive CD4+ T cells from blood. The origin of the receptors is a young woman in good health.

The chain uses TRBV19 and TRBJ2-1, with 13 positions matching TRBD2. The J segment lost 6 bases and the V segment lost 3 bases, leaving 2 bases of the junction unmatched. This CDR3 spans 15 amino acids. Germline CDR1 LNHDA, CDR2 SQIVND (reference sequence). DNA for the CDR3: TGTGCCAGTAGTATTACTAGCGGGAGGGCCAATGAGCAGTTCTTC. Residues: CASSITSGRANEQFF.

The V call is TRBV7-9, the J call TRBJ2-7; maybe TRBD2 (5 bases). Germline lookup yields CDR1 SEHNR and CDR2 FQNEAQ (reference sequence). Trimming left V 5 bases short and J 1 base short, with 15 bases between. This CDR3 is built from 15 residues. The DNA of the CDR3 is TGTGCCAGCAGCCCAAACGCAGCGGCGTCCTACGAGCAGTACTTC. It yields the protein CASSPNAAASYEQYF.

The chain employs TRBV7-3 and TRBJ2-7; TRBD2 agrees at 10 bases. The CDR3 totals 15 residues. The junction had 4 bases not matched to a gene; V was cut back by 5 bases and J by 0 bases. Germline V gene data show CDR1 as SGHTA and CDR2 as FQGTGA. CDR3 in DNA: TGTGCCAGCAGCCTCACTAGCGGGGCCTCCTACGAGCAGTACTTC. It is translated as CASSLTSGASYEQYF.

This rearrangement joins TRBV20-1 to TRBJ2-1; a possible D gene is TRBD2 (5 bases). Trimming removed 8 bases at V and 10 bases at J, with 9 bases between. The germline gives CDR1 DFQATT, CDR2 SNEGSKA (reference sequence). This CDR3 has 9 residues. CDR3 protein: CSPGEEQFF. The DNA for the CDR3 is TGCAGTCCCGGGGAGGAGCAGTTCTTC.

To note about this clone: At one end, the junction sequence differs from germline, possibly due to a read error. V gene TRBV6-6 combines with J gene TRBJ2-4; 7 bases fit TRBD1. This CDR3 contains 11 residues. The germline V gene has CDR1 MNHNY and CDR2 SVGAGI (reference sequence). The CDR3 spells CASGTAAGFGF. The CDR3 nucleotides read TGTGCCAGCGGGACAGCGGCGGGCTTCGGCTTC.

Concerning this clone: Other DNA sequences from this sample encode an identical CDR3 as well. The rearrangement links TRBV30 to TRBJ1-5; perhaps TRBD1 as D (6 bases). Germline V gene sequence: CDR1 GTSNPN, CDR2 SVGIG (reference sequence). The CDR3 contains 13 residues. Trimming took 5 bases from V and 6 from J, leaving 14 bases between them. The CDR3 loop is CAWDSRGGQPQHF. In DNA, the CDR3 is TGTGCCTGGGACAGCAGGGGCGGTCAGCCCCAGCATTTT.

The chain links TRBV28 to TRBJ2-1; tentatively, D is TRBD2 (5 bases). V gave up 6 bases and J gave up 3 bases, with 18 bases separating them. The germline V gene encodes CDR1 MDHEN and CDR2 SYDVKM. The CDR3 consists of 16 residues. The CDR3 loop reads CASSSEGLFLYNEQFF. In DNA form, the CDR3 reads TGTGCCAGCAGCTCTGAGGGCCTGTTTCTCTACAATGAGCAGTTCTTC.

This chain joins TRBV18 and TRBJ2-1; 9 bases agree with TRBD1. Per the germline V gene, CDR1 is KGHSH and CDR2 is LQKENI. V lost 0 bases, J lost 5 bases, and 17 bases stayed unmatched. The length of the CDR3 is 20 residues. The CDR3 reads CASSPPILMVGQGIHNEQFF. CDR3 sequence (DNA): TGTGCCAGCTCACCACCCATCCTAATGGTGGGACAGGGAATCCACAATGAGCAGTTCTTC. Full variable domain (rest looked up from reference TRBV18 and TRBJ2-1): NAGVMQNPRHLVRRRGQEARLRCSPMKGHSHVYWYRQLPEEGLKFMVYLQKENIIDESGMPKERFSAEFPKEGPSILRIQQVVRGDSAAYFCASSPPILMVGQGIHNEQFFGPGTRLTVL.

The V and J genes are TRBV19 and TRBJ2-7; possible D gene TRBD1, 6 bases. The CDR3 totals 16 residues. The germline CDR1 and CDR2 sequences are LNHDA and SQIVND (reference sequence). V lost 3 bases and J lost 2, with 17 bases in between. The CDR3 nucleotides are TGTGCCAGTAGTATGAATGGACAGAACATGGCCTACGAGCAGTACTTC. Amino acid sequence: CASSMNGQNMAYEQYF.

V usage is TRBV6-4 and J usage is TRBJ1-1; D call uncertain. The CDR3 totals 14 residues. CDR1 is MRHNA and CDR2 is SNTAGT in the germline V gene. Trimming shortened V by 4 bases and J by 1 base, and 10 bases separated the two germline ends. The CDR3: CASSATSGNTEAFF. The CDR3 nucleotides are TGTGCCAGCAGTGCCACCTCCGGGAACACTGAAGCTTTCTTT.

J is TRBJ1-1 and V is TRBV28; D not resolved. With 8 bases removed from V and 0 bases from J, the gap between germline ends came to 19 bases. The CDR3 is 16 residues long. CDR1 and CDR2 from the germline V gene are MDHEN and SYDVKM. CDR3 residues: CASSGVVVYMNTEAFF. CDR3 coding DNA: TGTGCCAGCTCGGGTGTAGTGGTGTACATGAACACTGAAGCTTTCTTT.

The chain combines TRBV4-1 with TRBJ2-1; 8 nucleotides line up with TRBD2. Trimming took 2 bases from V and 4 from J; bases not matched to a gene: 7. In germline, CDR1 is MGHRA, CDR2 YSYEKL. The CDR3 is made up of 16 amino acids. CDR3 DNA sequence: TGCGCCAGCAGCCAAAGGCAACTAGCGGCTTACAATGAGCAGTTCTTC. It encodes CASSQRQLAAYNEQFF.

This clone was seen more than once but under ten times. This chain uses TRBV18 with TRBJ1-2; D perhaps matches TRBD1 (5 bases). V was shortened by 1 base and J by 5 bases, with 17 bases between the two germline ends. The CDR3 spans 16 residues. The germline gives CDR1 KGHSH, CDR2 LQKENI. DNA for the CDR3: TGTGCCAGCTCACCACTCCGGGGGTTAAGTGAATATGGCTACACCTTC. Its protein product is CASSPLRGLSEYGYTF.

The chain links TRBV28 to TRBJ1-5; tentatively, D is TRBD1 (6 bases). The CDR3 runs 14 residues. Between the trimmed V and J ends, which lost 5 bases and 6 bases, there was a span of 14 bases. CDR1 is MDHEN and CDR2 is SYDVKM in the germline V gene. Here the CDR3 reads CASSRDRYRQPQHF. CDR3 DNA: TGTGCCAGCAGTCGTGACAGGTATCGTCAGCCCCAGCATTTT.

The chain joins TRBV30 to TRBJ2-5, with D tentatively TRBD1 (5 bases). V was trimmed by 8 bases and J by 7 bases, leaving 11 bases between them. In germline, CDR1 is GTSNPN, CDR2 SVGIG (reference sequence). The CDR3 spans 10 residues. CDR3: CAVGAATQYF. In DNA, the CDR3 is TGTGCCGTAGGGGCGGCGACCCAGTACTTC.

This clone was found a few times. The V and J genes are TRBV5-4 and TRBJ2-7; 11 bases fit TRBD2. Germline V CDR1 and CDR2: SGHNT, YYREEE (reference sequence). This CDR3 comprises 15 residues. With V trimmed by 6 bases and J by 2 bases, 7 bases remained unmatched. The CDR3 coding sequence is TGTGCCAGCAACCTCGGGACTAGCGGTCCCTACGAGCAGTACTTC. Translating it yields CASNLGTSGPYEQYF.

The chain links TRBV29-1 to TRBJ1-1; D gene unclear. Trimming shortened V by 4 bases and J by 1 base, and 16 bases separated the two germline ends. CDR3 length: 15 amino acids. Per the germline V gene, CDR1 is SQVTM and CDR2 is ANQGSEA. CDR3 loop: CSVADSAAPNTEAFF. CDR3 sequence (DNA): TGCAGCGTTGCCGACTCGGCGGCCCCGAACACTGAAGCTTTCTTT.